This entry lists 25 T cell receptor beta chains sequenced from one sample in a study of Ad26.COV2.S vaccination and SARS-CoV-2 variants. Repertoires were generated with immunoSEQ multiplex PCR, while TCRdb's copy carries only in-frame clones and drops some. The data show hundreds of thousands of clones, 70% to 90% seen once. Described treatment: over 15 received Ad26.COV2.S at low or high dose, single or two shots; roughly five received placebo; per-sample allocation not given. Samples analyzed were those drawn on day 63 after the first vaccine or placebo injection. The material was peripheral blood, obtained in a trial of Ad26.COV2.S vaccine versus placebo. The receptors originated from a person aged 18-60 years who received the Ad26.COV2.S COVID-19 vaccine or a placebo.

V is TRBV27 and J is TRBJ2-3, with D maybe TRBD2 (6 bases). V shed 5 bases and J shed 1 base, with 22 bases lying between them. The CDR3 has 18 residues. CDR1 is MNHEY, CDR2 SMNVEV, per germline (reference sequence). The CDR3 is CASSGLALNERGTDTQYF. CDR3 nucleotides: TGTGCCAGCAGTGGCCTAGCGCTAAACGAACGCGGCACAGATACGCAGTATTTT.

V and J are TRBV5-4 and TRBJ2-5; D is unresolved. CDR1 is SGHNT, CDR2 YYREEE, per germline (reference sequence). The germline V and J ends were trimmed by 1 base and 3 bases, with 4 bases remaining between them. The CDR3 is 12 amino acids. DNA for the CDR3: TGTGCCAGCAGCTTGCTCGAAGAGACCCAGTACTTC. The encoded protein is CASSLLEETQYF. Filled out from reference TRBV5-4 and TRBJ2-5, the complete variable domain reads ETGVTQSPTHLIKTRGQQVTLRCSSQSGHNTVSWYQQALGQGPQFIFQYYREEENGRGNFPPRFSGLQFPNYSSELNVNALELDDSALYLCASSLLEETQYFGPGTRLLVL.

The gene calls are TRBV28 and TRBJ1-4; D uncertain. The CDR3 has 15 amino acids. CDR1 is MDHEN, CDR2 SYDVKM, per germline. V was trimmed by 2 bases and J by 4 bases, leaving 11 bases between them. The CDR3 sequence is CASSLTDQNNEKLFF. In nucleotides, the CDR3 is TGTGCCAGCAGTTTAACAGACCAGAATAATGAAAAACTGTTTTTT.

The DNA for the CDR3 is TGCGCCAGCAGCCAAGACGGAGTGAGGGGCAATCAGCCCCAGCATTTT. It yields the protein CASSQDGVRGNQPQHF. The chain links TRBV4-1 to TRBJ1-5; D uncertain. The germline V and J ends were trimmed by 0 bases and 2 bases, with 11 bases remaining between them. CDR1 and CDR2 (germline): MGHRA, YSYEKL. The CDR3 runs to 16 residues.

The gene calls are TRBV9 and TRBJ1-3, with unresolved D. V was clipped by 3 bases and J by 2 bases, with 21 bases between them. The germline V gene encodes CDR1 SGDLS and CDR2 YYNGEE. The CDR3 covers 18 residues. CDR3 protein: CASSGEPPGHGTGNTIYF. DNA of the CDR3: TGTGCCAGCAGCGGAGAGCCTCCGGGCCATGGCACTGGAAACACCATATATTTT. The full variable domain, rest sourced from reference TRBV9 and TRBJ1-3, is DSGVTQTPKHLITATGQRVTLRCSPRSGDLSVYWYQQSLDQGLQFLIQYYNGEERAKGNILERFSAQQFPDLHSELNLSSLELGDSALYFCASSGEPPGHGTGNTIYFGEGSWLTVV.

The CDR3 DNA reads as TGTGCCAGCAGCTTGTGGGGTAATGAAAAACTGTTTTTT. It encodes CASSLWGNEKLFF. V usage is TRBV11-2 and J usage is TRBJ1-4, with D uncertain. In germline, CDR1 is SGHAT, CDR2 FQNNGV. The ends were cut back, 3 bases at V and 4 bases at J, with 6 bases in the middle. CDR3 length: 13 residues.

The table lists this clone with a few counts. The gene calls are TRBV6-2 or TRBV6-3 and TRBJ2-2, with D possibly being TRBD1 or TRBD2 (5 bases each). This CDR3 is built from 15 residues. Germline CDR1 reads MNHEY; CDR2 reads SVGEGT. Trimming took 6 bases from V and 9 from J, leaving 20 bases between them. CDR3: CASSLTGTPGRELFF. The CDR3 nucleotides read TGTGCCAGCAGCCTGACCGGGACCCCTGGCAGGGAGCTGTTTTTT.

The chain links TRBV10-2 to TRBJ1-2; no clear D gene. V was clipped by 2 bases and J by 8 bases, with 15 bases between them. Germline-derived CDR1 and CDR2 are WSHSY and SAAADI. CDR3 length: 14 amino acids. The CDR3 bases are TGCGCCAGCAGTGAGGCCCAGACGGCGGGCGGCTACACCTTC. Protein sequence: CASSEAQTAGGYTF.

The chain recombines TRBV6-4 with TRBJ2-2, with 8 bases aligning to TRBD2. The CDR3 is made up of 20 amino acids. Losses at the gene ends were 2 bases for V and 4 bases for J; bases not matched to a gene: 18. Germline lookup yields CDR1 MRHNA and CDR2 SNTAGT. CDR3: CASSDPSVWRREVVTGELFF. The CDR3 DNA reads as TGTGCCAGCAGTGACCCATCGGTTTGGCGGCGGGAGGTGGTCACCGGGGAGCTGTTTTTT.

This chain uses TRBV2 with TRBJ1-2; D not certain. There are 15 residues in the CDR3. Trimming took 6 bases from V and 4 from J, leaving 18 bases between them. Germline V gives CDR1 SNHLY, CDR2 FYNNEI. Here the CDR3 reads CASSQRAAKGYGYTF. The CDR3 DNA is TGTGCCAGCAGCCAAAGGGCCGCCAAGGGCTATGGCTACACCTTC. The variable domain in full, with the rest retrieved from reference TRBV2 and TRBJ1-2, is EPEVTQTPSHQVTQMGQEVILRCVPISNHLYFYWYRQILGQKVEFLVSFYNNEISEKSEIFDDQFSVERPDGSNFTLKIRSTKLEDSAMYFCASSQRAAKGYGYTFGSGTRLTVV.

The rearrangement links TRBV6-5 to TRBJ2-7; D is ambiguous. The CDR3 loop spans 13 amino acids. Trimming took 2 bases from V and 6 from J, leaving 11 bases between them. The germline gives CDR1 MNHEY, CDR2 SVGAGI. The CDR3 reads CASSYGEPAEQYF. In DNA, the CDR3 is TGTGCCAGCAGTTACGGAGAGCCCGCCGAGCAGTACTTC.

The chain couples TRBV5-1 to TRBJ2-1; 9 bases map to TRBD2. CDR1 is SGHRS, CDR2 YFSETQ, per germline. J gave up 4 bases and V 4 bases, and 12 bases lay outside the gene matches. This CDR3 is 17 amino acids long. The CDR3 nucleotides read TGCGCCAGCAGCACGACTAGCGGCCCACAAACTTACAATGAGCAGTTCTTC. Translated, it gives CASSTTSGPQTYNEQFF.

This chain joins TRBV5-1 and TRBJ2-2; either TRBD1 or TRBD2 may fit D (6 bases each). CDR3 length: 15 residues. The germline V gene encodes CDR1 SGHRS and CDR2 YFSETQ. The V end was cut by 2 bases, the J end by 5 bases, with 13 bases between. CDR3 sequence reads: CASSFRGDGTGELFF. As DNA, the CDR3 is TGCGCCAGCAGCTTTAGGGGGGACGGGACCGGGGAGCTGTTTTTT.

The V gene is TRBV27, the J gene TRBJ2-7; 8 bases agree with TRBD2. The junction had 12 bases not matched to a gene; V was cut back by 5 bases and J by 6 bases. This CDR3 spans 15 amino acids. Germline CDR1 MNHEY, CDR2 SMNVEV (reference sequence). The CDR3: CASSQSPPGGAEQYF. CDR3 nucleotides: TGTGCCAGCAGTCAAAGCCCCCCCGGGGGGGCCGAGCAGTACTTC.

This clone has just a few counts. This chain connects TRBV11-2 to TRBJ2-7; the D gene is possibly TRBD2 (6 bases). V lost 5 bases and J 0 bases, leaving 8 bases between the germline ends. The CDR3 loop spans 13 amino acids. Germline CDR1 is SGHAT and CDR2 is FQNNGV. The CDR3: CASSRSGSYEQYF. CDR3 bases: TGTGCCAGCAGCCGTAGCGGCTCCTACGAGCAGTACTTC.

The chain links TRBV20-1 to TRBJ2-7; 7 positions agree with TRBD1. This CDR3 is built from 11 residues. Per germline, CDR1 DFQATT and CDR2 SNEGSKA (reference sequence). Trimming cost V 4 bases and J 5 bases; bases outside gene matches: 2. CDR3 protein: CSATQGDEQYF. The CDR3 coding sequence is TGCAGTGCTACTCAGGGGGACGAGCAGTACTTC.

The CDR3 nucleotides read TGTGCCATCAGTGGCACCGGGACAGGGGGTAATGGCTACACCTTC. It encodes CAISGTGTGGNGYTF. The rearrangement uses TRBV10-3 and TRBJ1-2, with TRBD1 matching 11 bases. V lost 4 bases, J lost 6 bases, and 7 bases stayed unmatched. The length of the CDR3 is 15 residues. Germline-derived CDR1 and CDR2 are ENHRY and SYGVKD.

V and J are TRBV7-3 and TRBJ2-1; D possibly corresponds to TRBD2 (5 bases). The length of the CDR3 is 13 residues. Trimming shortened V by 3 bases and J by 7 bases, and 10 bases separated the two germline ends. The germline V gene encodes CDR1 SGHTA and CDR2 FQGTGA. CDR3: CASSLGSWNEQFF. DNA for the CDR3: TGTGCCAGCAGCTTGGGGAGTTGGAATGAGCAGTTCTTC.

The gene calls are TRBV12-3 or TRBV12-4 and TRBJ1-3; D not certain. V was clipped by 8 bases and J by 0 bases, with 8 bases between them. This CDR3 is built from 13 residues. CDR3 sequence: CASLGYSGNTIYF. The DNA of the CDR3 is TGTGCCAGCTTGGGGTACTCTGGAAACACCATATATTTT.

In DNA, the CDR3 is TGTGCCTGGAGTCCACTTACATCGGTCTACGAGCAGTACTTC. It translates to CAWSPLTSVYEQYF. This rearrangement joins TRBV30 to TRBJ2-7; D not resolved. Trimming removed 2 bases from V and 3 bases from J, with 14 bases in between. Looked up from germline, CDR1 is GTSNPN and CDR2 is SVGIG (reference sequence). The CDR3 runs to 14 residues.

V gene TRBV4-3 combines with J gene TRBJ1-2; D is uncertain. Between the trimmed V and J ends, which lost 3 bases and 1 base, there was a span of 6 bases. The CDR3 has 13 amino acids. Germline CDR1 and CDR2: LGHNA and YSLEER. The CDR3 protein is CASSQTDNYGYTF. CDR3 DNA: TGCGCCAGCAGCCAGACGGATAACTATGGCTACACCTTC.

The rearrangement joins TRBV27 to TRBJ2-5, with 8 bases matching TRBD1. Germline-derived CDR1 and CDR2 are MNHEY and SMNVEV (reference sequence). The CDR3 totals 14 residues. V shed 0 bases, J shed 5 bases, and the junction held 2 bases outside the gene matches. The CDR3 DNA is TGTGCCAGCAGTTTATCGCAGGGGGCCGAGACCCAGTACTTC. Translated, it gives CASSLSQGAETQYF.

The gene calls are TRBV3-1 (or the pseudogene TRBV3-2) and TRBJ2-2; no clear D gene. Per germline, CDR1 LGHDT and CDR2 YNNKEL (reference sequence). Trimming cost V 4 bases and J 2 bases, with 5 bases left between them. This CDR3 spans 13 amino acids. The CDR3 DNA follows: TGTGCCAGCAGCCGGCTCAACACCGGGGAGCTGTTTTTT. Protein sequence: CASSRLNTGELFF.

The rearrangement uses TRBV5-4 and TRBJ1-3; D gene ambiguous. Trimming left V 4 bases short and J 6 bases short, with 14 bases between. Germline V gene sequence: CDR1 SGHNT, CDR2 YYREEE (reference sequence). The CDR3 extends over 14 amino acids. The CDR3 is CASSGREQENTIYF. In DNA, the CDR3 is TGTGCCAGCAGCGGCCGGGAGCAAGAAAACACCATATATTTT.

This chain links TRBV3-1 (or the pseudogene TRBV3-2) with TRBJ2-5; D unclear. Germline V gives CDR1 LGHDT, CDR2 YNNKEL (reference sequence). Trimming pared 4 bases from V and 7 bases from J, leaving 7 bases between. The length of the CDR3 is 11 residues. In nucleotides, the CDR3 is TGTGCCAGCAGCCGTCTAGGGACCCAGTACTTC. Translating it yields CASSRLGTQYF.